These 31 T cell receptor beta chains share one sample of origin, sequenced in a study of Ad26.COV2.S vaccination and SARS-CoV-2 variants. Regarding treatment: around 19 received Ad26.COV2.S at low or high dose, single or two shots; 5 received placebo; per-sample allocation not given. On day 63 after the first injection, vaccine and placebo recipients gave samples. Using immunoSEQ multiplex PCR, the repertoire was profiled, and TCRdb retains in-frame clones only, with some absent. The repertoire holds fewer than 400,000 clones, with around 89% as singletons. Sequences were derived from peripheral blood, sampled in a trial of Ad26.COV2.S vaccine versus placebo. The origin of the receptors is a person aged 18-60 years who received the Ad26.COV2.S COVID-19 vaccine or a placebo.

The table lists this clone with a count of one. The rearrangement joins TRBV7-3 to TRBJ2-7, with D unresolved. V dropped 1 base and J dropped 4 bases, with 2 bases sitting between them. This CDR3 has 11 amino acids. Germline V gene lookup returns CDR1 SGHTA and CDR2 FQGTGA. The CDR3 reads CASSLMYEQYF. DNA for the CDR3: TGTGCCAGCAGCTTAATGTACGAGCAGTACTTC.

This chain joins TRBV5-3 and TRBJ1-1, with 10 bases lining up with TRBD1. TRBV5-3 is an ORF for which the function is uncertain. V shed 4 bases, J shed 3 bases, and the junction held 9 bases outside the gene matches. This CDR3 is built from 16 residues. The CDR3 region has the DNA TGTGCCAGAAGCGAGGGACAGGGGATCGCGGACACTGAAGCTTTCTTT. Its protein is CARSEGQGIADTEAFF.

V is TRBV28 and J is TRBJ2-1, with 9 bases lining up with TRBD2. The J segment lost 0 bases and the V segment lost 5 bases, leaving 5 bases of the junction unmatched. This CDR3 comprises 16 residues. Per the germline V gene, CDR1 is MDHEN and CDR2 is SYDVKM. The CDR3 loop is CASSVLLAGSYNEQFF. The CDR3 DNA follows: TGTGCCAGCAGTGTACTACTAGCGGGCTCCTACAATGAGCAGTTCTTC.

The genes are TRBV2 and TRBJ2-2; 11 bases align to TRBD2. The CDR3 has 15 residues. Trimming took 7 bases from V and 1 from J; bases not matched to a gene: 2. The germline V gene encodes CDR1 SNHLY and CDR2 FYNNEI. CDR3 DNA: TGTGCCAGCATGGGGACTAGCGGGAACACCGGGGAGCTGTTTTTT. Residues: CASMGTSGNTGELFF.

The CDR3 sequence is CASSYDTTEQYF. Here the CDR3 DNA reads TGTGCCAGCAGTTACGACACAACCGAGCAGTACTTC. The chain uses TRBV12-3 or TRBV12-4 and TRBJ2-7, with D hard to call. The CDR3 spans 12 residues. The ends were cut back, 4 bases at V and 6 bases at J, with 10 bases in the middle.

This clone was found once. The chain couples TRBV4-2 to TRBJ2-1; tentative D call: TRBD2 (5 bases). The CDR3 consists of 17 residues. Per germline, CDR1 LGHNA and CDR2 YNFKEQ. Trimming removed 1 base at V and 0 bases at J, with 13 bases between. Here the CDR3 reads CASSQGSAASSYNEQFF. The CDR3 DNA is TGTGCCAGCAGCCAAGGCTCAGCGGCGAGCTCCTACAATGAGCAGTTCTTC.

This chain connects TRBV5-4 to TRBJ2-3; no clear D. Trimming pared 4 bases from V and 2 bases from J, leaving 14 bases between. CDR1 is SGHNT and CDR2 is YYREEE in the germline V gene (reference sequence). CDR3 size: 15 residues. In DNA form, the CDR3 reads TGTGCCAGCAGCCCCCCGGACCGTAACACAGATACGCAGTATTTT. It specifies CASSPPDRNTDTQYF.

The chain uses TRBV28 and TRBJ2-1; 9 nucleotides match TRBD2. From germline, CDR1 is MDHEN and CDR2 SYDVKM. After removal of 2 bases from V and 6 bases from J, the junction contained 11 bases not matched to a gene. The CDR3 has 17 residues. CDR3 loop: CASSLVGSLAGRNEQFF. Written as DNA, the CDR3 is TGTGCCAGCAGTTTAGTCGGTTCCCTAGCGGGGCGCAATGAGCAGTTCTTC.

The chain carries TRBV18 and TRBJ1-2; 9 nucleotides align to TRBD1. The CDR3 extends over 19 amino acids. CDR1 and CDR2 from the germline V gene are KGHSH and LQKENI. Trimming removed 1 base from V and 3 bases from J; junction bases left unmatched: 15. The CDR3 nucleotides are TGTGCCAGCTCACCACTGGGTACAGGGGGCGCGTGGAGGCACTATGGCTACACCTTC. This translates into CASSPLGTGGAWRHYGYTF.

The chain links TRBV4-1 to TRBJ2-2, with 8 nucleotides matching TRBD1. Per germline, CDR1 MGHRA and CDR2 YSYEKL. V shed 4 bases, J shed 7 bases, and the junction held 20 bases outside the gene matches. CDR3 length: 19 amino acids. DNA for the CDR3: TGCGCCAGCAGCCCAACCCTAATGACTCTTCAGGGGGCGTTCGGGGAGCTGTTTTTT. The encoded protein is CASSPTLMTLQGAFGELFF.

The CDR3 loop is CASSPLGLAKDYEQYF. As DNA, the CDR3 is TGTGCCAGCTCACCTCTTGGACTAGCGAAGGACTACGAGCAGTACTTC. J is TRBJ2-7 and V is TRBV18, with 9 bases identical to TRBD2. The V gene's germline CDR1 is KGHSH and CDR2 LQKENI. The CDR3 spans 16 residues. Trimming at V came to 3 bases and at J to 3 bases, leaving 9 bases not matched to a gene.

This chain links TRBV18 with TRBJ1-1; no reliable D call. Germline V lookup: CDR1 KGHSH, CDR2 LQKENI. The V gene lost 2 bases and the J gene lost 7 bases, with 14 bases spanning the gap. This CDR3 contains 14 residues. The CDR3 bases are TGTGCCAGCTCACCAGATGGGTTCTGGGATGAAGCTTTCTTT. Amino acids: CASSPDGFWDEAFF.

The rearrangement uses TRBV30 and TRBJ1-1; 10 positions match TRBD1. The CDR3 is 16 amino acids. Germline V lookup: CDR1 GTSNPN, CDR2 SVGIG (reference sequence). V lost 3 bases and J lost 3; bases outside the gene matches: 10. This CDR3 reads CAWRGDRGRGDTEAFF. The CDR3 nucleotides are TGTGCCTGGAGGGGAGACAGGGGGCGCGGGGACACTGAAGCTTTCTTT.

This chain links TRBV14 with TRBJ1-4, with a possible D match to TRBD1 (5 bases). The germline V gene has CDR1 SGHDN and CDR2 FVKESK. The CDR3 is made up of 16 amino acids. Trimming shortened V by 4 bases and J by 4 bases, and 16 bases separated the two germline ends. In DNA form, the CDR3 reads TGTGCCAGCAGCCCCCTGGGGACCGCCTTTAATGAAAAACTGTTTTTT. It encodes CASSPLGTAFNEKLFF. Supplemented by reference TRBV14 and TRBJ1-4, the full variable domain reads EAGVTQFPSHSVIEKGQTVTLRCDPISGHDNLYWYRRVMGKEIKFLLHFVKESKQDESGMPNNRFLAERTGGTYSTLKVQPAELEDSGVYFCASSPLGTAFNEKLFFGSGTQLSVL.

The chain couples TRBV12-3 or TRBV12-4 to TRBJ1-5, with 8 bases identical to TRBD1. The length of the CDR3 is 13 residues. V lost 5 bases, J lost 5 bases, and 2 bases stayed unmatched. This chain's CDR3 is CASSPGQDQPQHF. The CDR3 DNA reads as TGTGCCAGCAGTCCGGGACAGGATCAGCCCCAGCATTTT.

The chain uses TRBV30 and TRBJ2-4; D possibly corresponds to TRBD1 (6 bases). Trimming stripped 8 bases from V and 5 bases from J, with 13 bases between. CDR1 is GTSNPN and CDR2 is SVGIG in the germline V gene (reference sequence). The CDR3 extends over 12 amino acids. The CDR3: CAVNRVENIQYF. The DNA for the CDR3 is TGTGCCGTGAACAGGGTCGAAAACATTCAGTACTTC.

This clone was observed a handful of times. J is TRBJ1-2 and V is TRBV28; 9 bases are shared with TRBD1. This CDR3 has 18 amino acids. Germline CDR1 is MDHEN and CDR2 is SYDVKM. The ends lost 8 bases at V and 4 bases at J; junction bases unmatched: 20. The CDR3, as DNA: TGTGCCAGCTACTTCGCCGGGACAGGGACCCTATCCGGCTATGGCTACACCTTC. As protein: CASYFAGTGTLSGYGYTF.

J is TRBJ2-1 and V is TRBV7-9, with D tentatively TRBD2 (6 bases). Germline CDR1 and CDR2: SEHNR and FQNEAQ (reference sequence). V lost 4 bases and J lost 1, with 14 bases in between. CDR3 length: 16 amino acids. The CDR3 DNA is TGTGCCAGCAGCTCCCGCCTTGCGGGGTCCTACAATGAGCAGTTCTTC. Translation gives CASSSRLAGSYNEQFF.

The CDR3 DNA sequence: TGTGCCAGCAGTTCCCAGAGGGGGGAGCAGGGGGCCTATGGCTACACCTTC. Translation gives CASSSQRGEQGAYGYTF. V is TRBV28 and J is TRBJ1-2, with 8 bases that match TRBD1. CDR1 is MDHEN and CDR2 is SYDVKM in the germline V gene. This CDR3 is built from 17 residues. The junction had 14 bases not matched to a gene; V was cut back by 4 bases and J by 4 bases.

This clone was counted at least ten times. The DNA of the CDR3 is TGTGCCAGCAGTCCCCTTGAGATATCTGGGGCCAACGTCCTGACTTTC. Translated, it gives CASSPLEISGANVLTF. The chain combines TRBV28 with TRBJ2-6; D is uncertain. V lost 5 bases and J lost 1, with 12 bases in between. Germline values: CDR1 MDHEN, CDR2 SYDVKM. The CDR3 length is 16 residues. The variable domain in full, with the rest retrieved from reference TRBV28 and TRBJ2-6, is DVKVTQSSRYLVKRTGEKVFLECVQDMDHENMFWYRQDPGLGLRLIYFSYDVKMKEKGDIPEGYSVSREKKERFSLILESASTNQTSMYLCASSPLEISGANVLTFGAGSRLTVL.

V usage is TRBV7-2 and J usage is TRBJ2-2; TRBD2 matches at 14 bases. The V gene's germline CDR1 is SGHTA and CDR2 FQGNSA. V dropped 5 bases and J dropped 7; count of bases not matched to a gene: 6. This CDR3 is 16 amino acids long. The CDR3 bases are TGTGCCAGCAGCGGGGGACTAGCGGGAGTCATCGGGGAGCTGTTTTTT. Amino acids: CASSGGLAGVIGELFF.

This clone was counted once. V is TRBV27 and J is TRBJ2-1, with D perhaps matching TRBD1 (6 bases). Germline V gene data show CDR1 as MNHEY and CDR2 as SMNVEV (reference sequence). The CDR3 length is 13 residues. V gave up 8 bases and J gave up 5 bases, with 13 bases separating them. DNA of the CDR3: TGTGCCAGCGGACAGTCCCAACACAATGAGCAGTTCTTC. Translating gives CASGQSQHNEQFF.

V usage is TRBV20-1 and J usage is TRBJ2-3; D might be TRBD2 (6 bases). The CDR3 is made up of 12 amino acids. The germline gives CDR1 DFQATT, CDR2 SNEGSKA (reference sequence). V was cut by 3 bases and J by 6 bases, with 10 bases left in between. DNA of the CDR3: TGCAGTGCTAGTCCAGGGAGGGATACGCAGTATTTT. As protein: CSASPGRDTQYF.

The V call is TRBV10-1, the J call TRBJ2-7; the match to TRBD1 covers 8 bases. CDR3 length equals 11 residues. Germline CDR1 and CDR2: WNHNN and SYGVQD (reference sequence). The trim removed 5 bases at V and 9 bases at J, leaving 3 bases unmatched. DNA of the CDR3: TGCGCCAGCAGTTTCGGACAGGGGCAGTACTTC. The encoded protein is CASSFGQGQYF.

CDR3: CASSSGDTEAFF. The CDR3 DNA is TGTGCCAGCAGCTCAGGGGACACTGAAGCTTTCTTT. The rearrangement joins TRBV5-6 to TRBJ1-1; D is possibly TRBD1 (6 bases). V shed 3 bases and J shed 3 bases, with 6 bases lying between them. The CDR3 is 12 amino acids. Germline CDR1 and CDR2: SGHDT and YYEEEE. Combining the CDR3 with reference TRBV5-6 and TRBJ1-1 gives the whole variable domain DAGVTQSPTHLIKTRGQQVTLRCSPKSGHDTVSWYQQALGQGPQFIFQYYEEEERQRGNFPDRFSGHQFPNYSSELNVNALLLGDSALYLCASSSGDTEAFFGQGTRLTVV.

This chain joins TRBV28 and TRBJ2-3, with D possibly being TRBD2 (5 bases). CDR3 length equals 14 residues. V lost 4 bases, J lost 4 bases, and 12 bases lay in between. CDR1 is MDHEN, CDR2 SYDVKM, per germline. The CDR3, as DNA: TGTGCCAGCAGTTCGGCGGGTTGGCCAGATACGCAGTATTTT. Amino acid sequence: CASSSAGWPDTQYF.

The chain uses TRBV29-1 and TRBJ2-1; 12 positions agree with TRBD2. Germline V gives CDR1 SQVTM, CDR2 ANQGSEA. V was clipped by 0 bases and J by 4 bases; unmatched bases: 13. The CDR3 runs to 19 residues. This CDR3 is CSVEDGGLAGGPRYNEQFF. CDR3 in DNA: TGCAGCGTTGAAGACGGAGGGCTAGCGGGAGGGCCGAGATACAATGAGCAGTTCTTC.

The chain couples TRBV3-1 (or the pseudogene TRBV3-2) to TRBJ2-2; D may be TRBD1 (5 bases). V was cut by 6 bases and J by 4 bases, with 6 bases left in between. This CDR3 spans 12 amino acids. Germline V gene data show CDR1 as LGHDT and CDR2 as YNNKEL (reference sequence). CDR3 sequence reads: CASRQVTGELFF. For the CDR3, the DNA is TGTGCCAGCAGACAGGTCACCGGGGAGCTGTTTTTT.

In regard to this clone: This sample includes further DNA sequences coding for the same CDR3. The chain is built from TRBV18 and TRBJ1-2; unclear D gene. The CDR3 length is 11 residues. Trimming left V 3 bases short and J 8 bases short, with 7 bases between. Germline loops: CDR1 KGHSH, CDR2 LQKENI. CDR3 nucleotide sequence: TGTGCCAGCTCACCGGGAGACGGCTACACCTTC. Translated, it gives CASSPGDGYTF. Variable domain in full (rest from reference TRBV18 and TRBJ1-2): NAGVMQNPRHLVRRRGQEARLRCSPMKGHSHVYWYRQLPEEGLKFMVYLQKENIIDESGMPKERFSAEFPKEGPSILRIQQVVRGDSAAYFCASSPGDGYTFGSGTRLTVV.

In its sample, this clone was seen once. The J gene is TRBJ2-1, the V gene TRBV7-6, with TRBD2 matching 8 bases. CDR3 length: 15 amino acids. Germline CDR1 and CDR2: SGHVS and FNYEAQ. Unmatched junction bases numbered 7, after V lost 2 bases and J lost 7 bases. The CDR3 protein is CASSLPSGPGNEQFF. CDR3 sequence (DNA): TGTGCCAGCAGCTTACCTAGCGGGCCGGGGAATGAGCAGTTCTTC.

The chain is built from TRBV2 and TRBJ1-4; TRBD1 is a possible D gene (5 bases). Germline V gene lookup returns CDR1 SNHLY and CDR2 FYNNEI. V was shortened by 7 bases and J by 8 bases, with 11 bases between the two germline ends. The CDR3 loop spans 12 amino acids. CDR3 coding DNA: TGTGCCAGCAAAGGGGAGGGAGAAAAACTGTTTTTT. It is translated as CASKGEGEKLFF.